What follows are 24 T cell receptor beta chains derived from one specimen sequenced in a study of blood T cell repertoires in COVID-19. Produced via immunoSEQ multiplex PCR; TCRdb's table is partial and in-frame only. The repertoire holds 200,000 to 250,000 clones, with nearly 90% as singletons. Material for sequencing was PBMCs or T cells enriched from blood (not recorded which). These TCRs come from a man aged 25-45 years who had been exposed to COVID-19.

The chain joins TRBV1 to TRBJ1-1; TRBD1 was called by the table and not checked on the DNA. TRBV1 is annotated as a pseudogene. This CDR3 spans 20 amino acids. CDR3 region: CTSSQGRSKQGRMKNTEAFF. DNA for the CDR3: TGCACCAGCAGCCAAGGGAGGTCGAAACAGGGTCGGATGAAGAACACTGAAGCTTTCTTT.

This chain joins TRBV7-6 and TRBJ2-1; 8 bases are shared with TRBD1. The J segment lost 8 bases and the V segment lost 1 base, leaving 10 bases of the junction unmatched. This CDR3 has 16 amino acids. Germline V gene data show CDR1 as SGHVS and CDR2 as FNYEAQ. The CDR3 sequence: CASSLGAGGIKDEQFF. CDR3 DNA: TGTGCCAGCAGCTTAGGGGCAGGGGGCATTAAAGATGAGCAGTTCTTC.

The rearrangement uses TRBV7-6 and TRBJ2-7; 9 positions match TRBD2. The CDR3 runs 15 residues. V shed 4 bases and J 3 bases; nucleotides not matched to a gene: 7. Germline CDR1 and CDR2: SGHVS and FNYEAQ. The CDR3 is CASSSPAGGVYEQYF. The DNA for the CDR3 is TGTGCCAGCAGCTCACCCGCGGGAGGGGTCTACGAGCAGTACTTC. The full variable domain, in which reference TRBV7-6 and TRBJ2-7 provide the parts outside the CDR3, is GAGVSQSPRYKVTKRGQDVALRCDPISGHVSLYWYRQALGQGPEFLTYFNYEAQQDKSGLPNDRFSAERPEGSISTLTIQRTEQRDSAMYRCASSSPAGGVYEQYFGPGTRLTVT.

The chain links TRBV29-1 to TRBJ2-3; a possible D gene is TRBD1 (6 bases). Trimming took 5 bases from V and 1 from J, leaving 10 bases between them. CDR1 is SQVTM and CDR2 is ANQGSEA in the germline V gene. The CDR3 loop spans 13 amino acids. The CDR3 spells CSVREGGTDTQYF. DNA of the CDR3: TGCAGCGTTCGTGAGGGGGGCACAGATACGCAGTATTTT.

The chain couples TRBV4-3 to TRBJ1-5, with 7 bases that match TRBD1. The J segment lost 4 bases and the V segment lost 4 bases, leaving 1 base of the junction unmatched. The germline V gene encodes CDR1 LGHNA and CDR2 YSLEER. The CDR3 is 13 residues long. The CDR3 loop is CASSLDRNQPQHF. The CDR3 DNA is TGCGCCAGCAGCCTGGACAGGAATCAGCCCCAGCATTTT.

This chain connects TRBV5-1 to TRBJ2-3; 7 bases map to TRBD2. Germline V lookup: CDR1 SGHRS, CDR2 YFSETQ. After removal of 6 bases from V and 0 bases from J, the junction contained 7 bases not matched to a gene. CDR3 length: 15 amino acids. CDR3 in DNA: TGCGCCAGCACCTTCTCCGGGGGGAGCACAGATACGCAGTATTTT. Amino acid sequence: CASTFSGGSTDTQYF.

DNA of the CDR3: TGCAGCGTAGATCTTGCCAGGGGGCTTGGGAAGACCCAGTACTTC. Protein product: CSVDLARGLGKTQYF. The chain has TRBV29-1 and TRBJ2-5, with 8 bases aligning to TRBD1. Germline CDR1 and CDR2: SQVTM and ANQGSEA. The CDR3 spans 15 residues. Trimming took 6 bases from V and 6 from J; bases not matched to a gene: 15.

This rearrangement joins TRBV19 to TRBJ1-5; the match to TRBD1 covers 9 bases. This CDR3 is built from 17 residues. After removal of 4 bases from V and 4 bases from J, the junction contained 11 bases not matched to a gene. Germline V CDR1 and CDR2: LNHDA, SQIVND (reference sequence). CDR3 nucleotides: TGTGCCAGTAGTACCTCCCTGGGACAGGGTGGGAATCAGCCCCAGCATTTT. Translating gives CASSTSLGQGGNQPQHF.

The table lists this clone with a count of one. The V and J genes are TRBV6-5 and TRBJ2-1, with 8 bases lining up with TRBD2. This CDR3 has 15 residues. Germline CDR1 reads MNHEY; CDR2 reads SVGAGI. The J segment lost 9 bases and the V segment lost 8 bases, leaving 15 bases of the junction unmatched. The DNA for the CDR3 is TGTGCCAGCTCCTCCGCCGGCGGGGGGCCACGTGAGCAGTTCTTC. It codes for CASSSAGGGPREQFF.

The chain employs TRBV5-6 and TRBJ1-2; 7 nucleotides align to TRBD1. The germline V gene encodes CDR1 SGHDT and CDR2 YYEEEE. The trim removed 3 bases at V and 3 bases at J, leaving 8 bases unmatched. This CDR3 contains 15 residues. This chain's CDR3 is CASSSGTARYYGYTF. The CDR3 region has the DNA TGTGCCAGCAGCTCCGGGACAGCTCGGTACTATGGCTACACCTTC.

The chain carries TRBV30 and TRBJ1-3; tentative D call: TRBD1 (6 bases). V dropped 0 bases and J dropped 0 bases, with 12 bases sitting between them. CDR3 length equals 16 residues. Germline V gene lookup returns CDR1 GTSNPN and CDR2 SVGIG (reference sequence). The CDR3 sequence is CAWSVLGASSGNTIYF. The CDR3 DNA is TGTGCCTGGAGTGTACTGGGGGCTAGCTCTGGAAACACCATATATTTT. The complete variable domain, with remaining parts taken from reference TRBV30 and TRBJ1-3, reads SQTIHQWPATLVQPVGSPLSLECTVEGTSNPNLYWYRQAAGRGLQLLFYSVGIGQISSEVPQNLSASRPQDRQFILSSKKLLLSDSGFYLCAWSVLGASSGNTIYFGEGSWLTVV.

V gene TRBV2 combines with J gene TRBJ2-5; a possible D gene is TRBD1 (5 bases). The CDR3 totals 11 residues. The V end lost 9 bases, the J end lost 0 bases, and 5 bases lay between the germline ends. Germline lookup yields CDR1 SNHLY and CDR2 FYNNEI. CDR3 region: CARQDQETQYF. CDR3 nucleotide sequence: TGTGCCAGACAGGACCAAGAGACCCAGTACTTC.

This chain uses TRBV5-6 with TRBJ2-3, with TRBD1 matching 7 bases. This CDR3 spans 18 amino acids. Germline assignment: CDR1 SGHDT and CDR2 YYEEEE. V lost 10 bases to trimming and J lost 2 bases; unmatched junction nucleotides: 22. CDR3 loop: CAQTEGAVGCLDTDTQYF. Written as DNA, the CDR3 is TGTGCCCAAACAGAGGGGGCAGTGGGTTGTTTGGACACAGATACGCAGTATTTT.

The CDR3 DNA reads TGTGCCAGCAGTGACCCCGGGGACTATGGCTACACCTTC. This gives the protein CASSDPGDYGYTF. J is TRBJ1-2 and V is TRBV2; D is unclear. Trimming took off 3 bases at V and 3 bases at J, with 8 bases between the two ends. Germline CDR1 is SNHLY and CDR2 is FYNNEI. The CDR3 loop spans 13 amino acids.

This chain connects TRBV3-1 (or the pseudogene TRBV3-2) to TRBJ2-7; perhaps TRBD1 as D (6 bases). Between the trimmed V and J ends, which lost 2 bases and 3 bases, there was a span of 17 bases. Germline V gene lookup returns CDR1 LGHDT and CDR2 YNNKEL (reference sequence). CDR3 length equals 16 residues. CDR3 loop: CASSQLNRDAGYEQYF. Here the CDR3 DNA reads TGTGCCAGCAGCCAACTGAACAGGGACGCTGGCTACGAGCAGTACTTC.

The V gene is TRBV2, the J gene TRBJ2-7; D unclear. V gave up 7 bases and J gave up 7 bases, with 11 bases separating them. CDR1 and CDR2 (germline): SNHLY, FYNNEI. The CDR3 is 11 residues long. The DNA for the CDR3 is TGTGCCAGCACGCCCATCGGGGAGCAGTACTTC. Its translation is CASTPIGEQYF. Based on the CDR3 plus reference TRBV2 and TRBJ2-7, the full variable domain is EPEVTQTPSHQVTQMGQEVILRCVPISNHLYFYWYRQILGQKVEFLVSFYNNEISEKSEIFDDQFSVERPDGSNFTLKIRSTKLEDSAMYFCASTPIGEQYFGPGTRLTVT.

The chain combines TRBV3-1 (or the pseudogene TRBV3-2) with TRBJ2-2; tentatively, D is TRBD1 (6 bases). Trimming took 4 bases from V and 4 from J, leaving 16 bases between them. Germline V gene data show CDR1 as LGHDT and CDR2 as YNNKEL (reference sequence). The CDR3 covers 16 residues. CDR3 residues: CASSRRMGAGTGELFF. CDR3 nucleotides: TGTGCCAGCAGCCGCAGGATGGGGGCGGGCACCGGGGAGCTGTTTTTT.

V is TRBV24-1 and J is TRBJ2-2; weak D call: TRBD2 (5 bases). CDR1 KGHDR and CDR2 SFDVKD come from the germline V gene. V lost 9 bases to trimming and J lost 5 bases, with 9 bases between them. This CDR3 region has 12 residues. The CDR3 sequence: CATGPGTGELFF. DNA of the CDR3: TGTGCCACCGGACCGGGGACCGGGGAGCTGTTTTTT.

The V gene is TRBV30, the J gene TRBJ2-6; D is possibly TRBD2 (6 bases). The germline V and J ends were trimmed by 1 base and 6 bases, with 13 bases remaining between them. Germline lookup yields CDR1 GTSNPN and CDR2 SVGIG (reference sequence). The CDR3 extends over 15 amino acids. Here the CDR3 DNA reads TGTGCCTGGAGTGGGCGGGGTCGGGCGGCCAACGTCCTGACTTTC. Translating it yields CAWSGRGRAANVLTF.

The V and J genes are TRBV5-1 and TRBJ2-1, with D possibly matching TRBD2 (6 bases). Germline CDR1 reads SGHRS; CDR2 reads YFSETQ. Between the trimmed V and J ends, which lost 3 bases and 6 bases, there was a span of 16 bases. The CDR3 runs 15 residues. CDR3 sequence: CASSSLAGSSNEQFF. CDR3 DNA sequence: TGCGCCAGCAGCTCGCTCGCGGGGTCTAGCAATGAGCAGTTCTTC. The full variable domain, in which reference TRBV5-1 and TRBJ2-1 provide the parts outside the CDR3, is KAGVTQTPRYLIKTRGQQVTLSCSPISGHRSVSWYQQTPGQGLQFLFEYFSETQRNKGNFPGRFSGRQFSNSRSEMNVSTLELGDSALYLCASSSLAGSSNEQFFGPGTRLTVL.

This clone was observed a single time. The genes are TRBV7-2 and TRBJ2-1; TRBD2 matches 10 bases. The J segment lost 4 bases and the V segment lost 3 bases, leaving 9 bases of the junction unmatched. Germline V CDR1 and CDR2: SGHTA, FQGNSA. This CDR3 is 17 amino acids long. This CDR3 is CASSLSSSGGTYNEQFF. The CDR3 DNA follows: TGTGCCAGCAGCTTGTCCTCTAGCGGGGGCACGTACAATGAGCAGTTCTTC.

The chain employs TRBV18 and TRBJ2-2; D is unresolved. The germline CDR1 and CDR2 sequences are KGHSH and LQKENI. V shed 0 bases and J shed 7 bases, with 12 bases lying between them. The CDR3 is 15 amino acids. CDR3 sequence reads: CASSPPGGGVGELFF. In DNA, the CDR3 is TGTGCCAGCTCACCACCGGGTGGTGGAGTCGGGGAGCTGTTTTTT.

This chain links TRBV6-5 with TRBJ1-4; the D is unclear. Trimming shortened V by 0 bases and J by 6 bases, and 11 bases separated the two germline ends. Germline-derived CDR1 and CDR2 are MNHEY and SVGAGI. This CDR3 spans 15 amino acids. The DNA for the CDR3 is TGTGCCAGCAGTTACTCGCCGGGATCGGATGAAAAACTGTTTTTT. Translation: CASSYSPGSDEKLFF.

The chain combines TRBV4-2 with TRBJ2-1; D call uncertain. Germline V lookup: CDR1 LGHNA, CDR2 YNFKEQ. The CDR3 has 17 residues. The ends were cut back, 0 bases at V and 2 bases at J, with 14 bases in the middle. CDR3 DNA: TGTGCCAGCAGCCAAGAAGTGGGCAGAGTCACCTACAATGAGCAGTTCTTC. Its translation: CASSQEVGRVTYNEQFF.